The source of this T cell receptor beta chain is a study of cytomegalovirus exposure and HLA in healthy donors. Overall study findings and caveats: Both high specificity and high sensitivity reportedly marked the classifier's diagnosis of cytomegalovirus status. Among the CMV-associated chains, a few were confirmed in vitro as specific for CMV antigens.

The CDR3 extends over 15 amino acids. Clones were read by immunoSEQ multiplex PCR, and TCRdb kept only the in-frame ones, dropping some. The sample lists about 280,000 clones, 85% to 90% occurring once. In regard to this clone: Its antigen is undetermined.

Material for sequencing was PBMCs. The source is a woman aged 18-29 years in good health and CMV-seronegative. The rearrangement joins TRBV12-2 to TRBJ2-7; the table calls TRBD2, which could not be checked here. TRBV12-2 is deemed a pseudogene. The CDR3 spells CASRSGEGLVVEQYF. Written as DNA, the CDR3 is TGTGCAAGTCGTTCCGGTGAGGGACTAGTTGTCGAGCAGTACTTC.